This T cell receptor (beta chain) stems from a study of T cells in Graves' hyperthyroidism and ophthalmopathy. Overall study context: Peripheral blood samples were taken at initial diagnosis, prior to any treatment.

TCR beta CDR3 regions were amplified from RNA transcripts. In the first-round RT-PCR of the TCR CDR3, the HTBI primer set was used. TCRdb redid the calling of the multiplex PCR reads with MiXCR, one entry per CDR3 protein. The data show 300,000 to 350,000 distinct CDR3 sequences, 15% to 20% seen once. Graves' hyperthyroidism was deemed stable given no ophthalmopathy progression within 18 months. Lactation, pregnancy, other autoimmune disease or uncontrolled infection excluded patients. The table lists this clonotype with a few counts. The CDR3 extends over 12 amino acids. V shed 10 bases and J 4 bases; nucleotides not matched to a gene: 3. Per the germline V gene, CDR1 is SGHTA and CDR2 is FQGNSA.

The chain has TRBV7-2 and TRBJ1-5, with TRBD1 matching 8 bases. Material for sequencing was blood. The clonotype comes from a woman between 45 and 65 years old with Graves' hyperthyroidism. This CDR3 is CAIGQGNQPQHF. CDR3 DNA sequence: TGTGCCATCGGACAGGGAAATCAGCCCCAGCATTTT.